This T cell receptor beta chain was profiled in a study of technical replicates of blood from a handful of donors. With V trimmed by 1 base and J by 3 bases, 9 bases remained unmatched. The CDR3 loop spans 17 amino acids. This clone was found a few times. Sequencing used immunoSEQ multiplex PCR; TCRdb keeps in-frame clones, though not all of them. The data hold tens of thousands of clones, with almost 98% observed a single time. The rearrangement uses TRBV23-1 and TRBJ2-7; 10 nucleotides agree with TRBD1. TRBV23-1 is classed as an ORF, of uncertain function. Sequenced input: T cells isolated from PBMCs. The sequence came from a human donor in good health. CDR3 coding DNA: TGCGCCAGCAGTCAATTAGGAGACCGGGACAGGGGCTACGAGCAGTACTTC. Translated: CASSQLGDRDRGYEQYF.